Detailed here is one T cell receptor (beta chain). The antigen remains undetermined. The CDR3 totals 14 residues. The ends were cut back, 0 bases at V and 8 bases at J, with 13 bases in the middle. Germline-derived CDR1 and CDR2 are MNHNY and SVGAGI (reference sequence). This entry is derived from a study of T cells in localized non-small cell lung cancer. TCRdb's table, derived via immunoSEQ multiplex PCR, lists solely in-frame clones and lacks some. This sample carries 30,000 to 35,000 clones, over 80% of them seen once, and the ten largest clones take approximately 2.2%. The study's findings and limits: A raised T cell density in blood coincided with lengthier overall survival. Heterogeneity cannot be ruled out, as sequencing used one tumor region only. The appearance of a median roughly 53 of the top 100 tumor clones was seen in adjacent lung.

The TCR comes from a female donor of 60 years or more with stage I lung adenocarcinoma. Sequencing was performed on peripheral blood, taken before any cancer treatment. The chain recombines TRBV6-6 with TRBJ1-2, with no clear D. In DNA, the CDR3 is TGTGCCAGCAGTTACTCTGACTCGTCAAAGGGCTACACCTTC. Its translation is CASSYSDSSKGYTF.